The 13 T cell receptor beta chains below all came from one sample that was sequenced in a study of cytomegalovirus exposure and HLA in healthy donors. The PCR employed 60 Vbeta primers together with 13 Jbeta primers. This table comes from immunoSEQ multiplex PCR, and its TCRdb copy is limited to in-frame clones, with some not included. The data contain about 130,000 clones, roughly 80% of them seen just once; the ten biggest clones take up over 2%. Sequencing used PBMCs. Receptors originate from a man under 40 in good health and CMV-seronegative.

The chain has TRBV7-2 and TRBJ2-5, with no clear D. This CDR3 has 14 residues. Looked up from germline, CDR1 is SGHTA and CDR2 is FQGNSA. V lost 1 base and J 2 bases, leaving 8 bases between the germline ends. CDR3 amino acids: CASSLDLRQETQYF. CDR3 sequence (DNA): TGTGCCAGCAGCTTAGATCTCAGACAAGAGACCCAGTACTTC. Filled out from reference TRBV7-2 and TRBJ2-5, the complete variable domain reads GAGVSQSPSNKVTEKGKDVELRCDPISGHTALYWYRQSLGQGLEFLIYFQGNSAPDKSGLPSDRFSAERTGGSVSTLTIQRTQQEDSAVYLCASSLDLRQETQYFGPGTRLLVL.

This rearrangement joins TRBV19 to TRBJ2-3, with 8 bases lining up with TRBD1. V lost 5 bases and J lost 9; bases outside the gene matches: 1. Germline V gene data show CDR1 as LNHDA and CDR2 as SQIVND (reference sequence). This CDR3 spans 11 amino acids. This chain's CDR3 is CASSAGGTQYF. The DNA for the CDR3 is TGTGCCAGTAGTGCAGGGGGCACGCAGTATTTT.

This CDR3 is CASSEYLEAAYVSYTF. The CDR3 nucleotides read TGTGCCAGCAGTGAATATCTTGAGGCCGCCTATGTGAGCTACACCTTC. The rearrangement uses TRBV6-1 and TRBJ1-2; D gene ambiguous. This CDR3 has 16 amino acids. The germline V and J ends were trimmed by 2 bases and 9 bases, with 22 bases remaining between them. Germline V CDR1 and CDR2: MNHNS, SASEGT.

The chain is built from TRBV5-1 and TRBJ2-7; the D gene is possibly TRBD2 (6 bases). V gave up 7 bases and J gave up 2 bases, with 16 bases separating them. The CDR3 has 14 residues. Germline V gene lookup returns CDR1 SGHRS and CDR2 YFSETQ. Written as DNA, the CDR3 is TGCGCCAGCCGGAGACTAGGCGGCCCCTACGAGCAGTACTTC. This translates into CASRRLGGPYEQYF.

The chain employs TRBV7-2 and TRBJ1-6; 9 bases line up with TRBD1. Germline trimming cut 4 bases from V and 6 bases from J; bases unmatched to any gene: 4. CDR1 SGHTA and CDR2 FQGNSA come from the germline V gene. This CDR3 spans 15 amino acids. CDR3 residues: CASSYLDRGNSPLHF. DNA of the CDR3: TGTGCCAGCAGCTACCTGGACAGGGGTAATTCACCCCTCCACTTT. Looking up the rest from reference TRBV7-2 and TRBJ1-6 gives the full variable domain: GAGVSQSPSNKVTEKGKDVELRCDPISGHTALYWYRQSLGQGLEFLIYFQGNSAPDKSGLPSDRFSAERTGGSVSTLTIQRTQQEDSAVYLCASSYLDRGNSPLHFGNGTRLTVT.

The chain is built from TRBV5-1 and TRBJ1-2, with 8 bases lining up with TRBD1. Germline-derived CDR1 and CDR2 are SGHRS and YFSETQ. The CDR3 covers 16 residues. V shed 0 bases and J 4 bases; nucleotides not matched to a gene: 8. The chain's CDR3 is CASSLGQGASSYGYTF. For the CDR3, the DNA is TGCGCCAGCAGCTTGGGCCAGGGGGCATCGAGCTATGGCTACACCTTC.

The J gene is TRBJ2-7, the V gene TRBV5-1; possibly TRBD1 for D (6 bases). CDR1 and CDR2 from the germline V gene are SGHRS and YFSETQ. The CDR3 runs 13 residues. The V gene lost 0 bases and the J gene lost 6 bases, with 10 bases spanning the gap. CDR3 bases: TGCGCCAGCAGCTTGGACAGGGTGTGCGAGCAGTACTTC. This translates into CASSLDRVCEQYF.

This sequence joins TRBV11-3 and TRBJ2-3; D perhaps matches TRBD1 (6 bases). CDR3 size: 15 residues. From germline, CDR1 is SGHNT and CDR2 YENEEA. The V end lost 4 bases, the J end lost 4 bases, and 15 bases lay between the germline ends. CDR3 amino acids: CASSSSTGRADTQYF. DNA for the CDR3: TGTGCCAGCAGCTCCTCGACAGGCCGAGCAGATACGCAGTATTTT.

J is TRBJ1-1 and V is TRBV14; weak D call: TRBD1 (6 bases). This CDR3 spans 12 amino acids. The germline V gene has CDR1 SGHDN and CDR2 FVKESK. Deletions cut 2 bases from V and 9 bases from J, with 10 bases between. The chain's CDR3 is CASSQWTEKAFF. The CDR3 DNA sequence: TGTGCCAGCAGCCAATGGACAGAAAAAGCTTTCTTT.

The chain has TRBV18 and TRBJ1-2, with a weak D call TRBD1 (5 bases). Germline lookup yields CDR1 KGHSH and CDR2 LQKENI. The CDR3 has 16 amino acids. Trimming removed 6 bases at V and 0 bases at J, with 17 bases between. CDR3 coding DNA: TGTGCCAGCTCCCCGCAGGAGGGGCACACTAACTATGGCTACACCTTC. Translated, it gives CASSPQEGHTNYGYTF.

The chain links TRBV25-1 to TRBJ2-3; possible D gene TRBD1, 6 bases. This CDR3 is 15 amino acids long. Germline CDR1 is MGHDK and CDR2 is SYGVNS. Trimming stripped 4 bases from V and 1 base from J, with 12 bases between. The CDR3 sequence is CASSGAGERTDTQYF. The CDR3 nucleotides are TGTGCCAGCAGTGGGGCAGGGGAGCGCACAGATACGCAGTATTTT.

This chain joins TRBV11-3 and TRBJ2-7; 8 positions match TRBD2. V shed 5 bases and J 1 base; nucleotides not matched to a gene: 7. Germline CDR1 is SGHNT and CDR2 is YENEEA. The CDR3 has 15 amino acids. CDR3 sequence (DNA): TGTGCCAGCAGCCGGGGATTAGCGGGATCCTACGAGCAGTACTTC. This encodes CASSRGLAGSYEQYF.

V is TRBV7-9 and J is TRBJ2-7; D uncertain. V lost 1 base to trimming and J lost 0 bases, with 7 bases between them. This CDR3 has 14 residues. In germline, CDR1 is SEHNR, CDR2 FQNEAQ (reference sequence). This CDR3 is CASSLVSSSYEQYF. In nucleotides, the CDR3 is TGTGCCAGCAGCTTAGTTTCTAGCTCCTACGAGCAGTACTTC.